This entry concerns a single T cell receptor beta chain. This clonotype was seen many times. There is no known antigen for this receptor. Base qualities are not recorded, but no much larger clone differs from it by a single base. The sample originates from a study of prognosis after radiotherapy for stage I lung cancer (dated by TCRdb to the early 2020s). Broadly, across the study: Between early 2018 and early 2019, over 15 patients with stage I NSCLC were enrolled in Nanjing, China. All patients were regarded as medically inoperable, because of comorbidities in about eleven patients and refusal of surgery in roughly 7 patients. Peripheral blood TCR beta repertoires were profiled in stage I NSCLC patients before and after stereotactic body radiotherapy, and the repertoires were related to distant failure. SBRT was not combined with any concurrent therapy in any patient. For each of the approximately 19 patients, one blood sample was taken before SBRT and one after, so the study sequenced around 40 samples in total. SBRT was given in 3 to 5 fractions with a biologically effective dose of at least 100 Gy, using image-guided IMRT or VMAT. Squamous cell carcinoma histology was identified in 6 or 7 patients, and adenocarcinoma histology was identified in around 13 patients. The cohort comprised fewer than 15 men and about six women with a median age of around 74 years, ranging from roughly 50 to 84 years. Of the enrolled patients, around 14 had newly diagnosed primary stage I lung tumors, while roughly 5 had oligometastatic NSCLC following surgical resection of the primary tumor. About 20% of the 19 patients developed distant metastases after SBRT, at a median of roughly 7 months; the other 15 showed no significant progression. General study outcomes and caveats: No determination of tumor specificity was made for expanded TCR clones. After SBRT, the number of unique TCR clones decreased (median roughly 10,000 before versus some 7,000 after; Wilcoxon paired P=0.011). The study was limited by its small cohort and short follow-up, and the findings require independent validation. Post-SBRT Shannon entropy and its change from baseline were lower in patients who developed distant metastases; baseline Shannon entropy was not associated with metastases. No adjustment for multiple comparisons was applied to any of the reported P values. Differences by metastasis status were reportedly seen in TRBV and TRBJ usage frequencies, involving two V genes at baseline and, after SBRT, under ten V genes and two J genes.

The trim is 0 bases for V and 3 bases for J, with a gap of 9 bases between the germline ends. In the germline V gene, CDR1 corresponds to SGHTA and CDR2 to FQGNSA. Including the terminal cysteine and phenylalanine, the CDR3 comprises 15 residues. Solely the CDR3 DNA is kept, with 45 bases framed from the first base. No patient had a history of other malignancies or prior chemotherapy or radiotherapy, and all had node-negative disease on CT and PET/CT. Roughly 6 milliliters of peripheral venous blood were drawn into EDTA tubes at each of two time points. PBMCs were isolated by Ficoll-Paque Plus density-gradient centrifugation. Immediately after collection, samples were stored at -80 degrees C until analysis. Two rounds of multiplex PCR were used to amplify the TCR beta CDR3 region from genomic DNA. The first PCR round used primers specific to each TRBV and TRBJ gene, and the primer sequences were filed in Chinese patent CN105087789A. Universal primers were used in the second round of PCR. The Roche High Pure PCR Template Preparation Kit was used to extract genomic DNA from frozen PBMCs. An Illumina HiSeq 3000 was used to sequence the libraries paired-end with 151 bp reads. Regarding the original processing steps: Raw reads lacking the multiplex PCR primer sequences were removed with CutAdapt. Using PEAR, the high-quality paired reads were merged into contigs. By aligning each contig to reference sequences, MiXCR assigned the TRB V, D and J gene segments to that contig. To remove sequencing errors, CDR3 sequences were clustered according to base quality and sequence similarity. Shannon entropy, normalized by the natural log of the productive TCR sequence number, served as the measure of diversity. Clonality was defined as one minus Shannon entropy divided by the natural log of the number of unique clonotypes. Using the Youden index from ROC curves, the researchers picked the repertoire-metric cut-offs for progression-free survival, and all analyses were carried out in R 3.5.3. The raw public data were reprocessed by TCRdb itself: fastp quality trimming at Q25, MiXCR clonotype calling, in-frame beta chains only. CDR3 protein duplicates are merged, each entry listing the most common genes and DNA. These V and J calls derive from TCRdb rather than the authors' analysis. Across this sample there are around 51,000 distinct CDR3 sequences, with roughly 35% seen only once. The ten most abundant clones make up about 9.2% of the sample.

Here the sequenced sample was PBMCs, taken before or after stereotactic body radiation therapy (not recorded which). The rearranged chain carries TRBV7-2 and TRBJ1-3, and perhaps TRBD1 as D gene, on 6 matching bases. The TCR originated in a donor over 45 with non-small cell lung cancer. The CDR3 protein is CASSLATGYGNTIYF. The nucleotides are TGTGCCAGCAGCTTAGCAACAGGGTATGGAAACACCATATATTTT.